Below are 19 T cell receptor beta chains sequenced from a single sample in a study of cytomegalovirus exposure and HLA in healthy donors. PCR primers comprised 60 Vbeta and 13 Jbeta primers. Data came from immunoSEQ multiplex PCR; TCRdb stores just in-frame clones and leaves some out. The sample data list about 140,000 clones. The sample was PBMCs. These receptors were taken from a woman younger than 35 in good health and CMV-seronegative.

The genes are TRBV9 and TRBJ2-1, with D perhaps matching TRBD2 (6 bases). V shed 0 bases and J shed 6 bases, with 19 bases lying between them. Germline-derived CDR1 and CDR2 are SGDLS and YYNGEE. The CDR3 consists of 17 residues. The DNA for the CDR3 is TGTGCCAGCAGCGTAGGGGGGTTGTGGGGGACTGCCAATGAGCAGTTCTTC. It translates to CASSVGGLWGTANEQFF.

V and J are TRBV7-9 and TRBJ2-3; D may be TRBD1 (6 bases). The CDR3 sequence is 14 residues long. Looked up from germline, CDR1 is SEHNR and CDR2 is FQNEAQ (reference sequence). V was shortened by 4 bases and J by 0 bases, with 8 bases between the two germline ends. The CDR3 bases are TGTGCCAGCAGCTCGGACAGTAGCACAGATACGCAGTATTTT. Protein sequence: CASSSDSSTDTQYF.

The J gene is TRBJ2-1, the V gene TRBV5-1; no clear D. Germline V gene sequence: CDR1 SGHRS, CDR2 YFSETQ. The CDR3 covers 13 residues. The ends were cut back, 0 bases at V and 5 bases at J, with 6 bases in the middle. CDR3 protein: CASSLDSNNEQFF. CDR3 nucleotides: TGCGCCAGCAGCTTGGACAGCAACAATGAGCAGTTCTTC.

The chain employs TRBV11-2 and TRBJ2-7; 9 bases are a match to TRBD2. The CDR3 has 14 residues. CDR1 SGHAT and CDR2 FQNNGV come from the germline V gene. After removal of 5 bases from V and 1 base from J, the junction contained 3 bases not matched to a gene. The CDR3 DNA is TGTGCCAGCAGCGCGACTAGCGGATCCTACGAGCAGTACGTC. Translation gives CASSATSGSYEQYV.

V is TRBV4-3 and J is TRBJ1-3, with 7 bases identical to TRBD1. J was trimmed by 1 base and V by 5 bases; bases with no gene match: 5. Germline lookup yields CDR1 LGHNA and CDR2 YSLEER. The CDR3 length is 15 residues. The CDR3 nucleotides read TGCGCCAGCAGCAATAACAGGGGTTCTGGAAACACCATATATTTT. Amino acid sequence: CASSNNRGSGNTIYF.

The rearrangement joins TRBV14 to TRBJ2-5; D call uncertain. Germline V gives CDR1 SGHDN, CDR2 FVKESK. V lost 1 base and J 3 bases, leaving 12 bases between the germline ends. This CDR3 is 15 amino acids long. The CDR3 nucleotides read TGTGCCAGCAGCCAAGCTGGTCGACTGAAAGAGACCCAGTACTTC. It encodes CASSQAGRLKETQYF.

The CDR3 loop is CASSEGWTSGNNEQFF. CDR3 in DNA: TGTGCCAGCAGCGAGGGTTGGACTAGCGGAAACAATGAGCAGTTCTTC. This chain connects TRBV7-8 to TRBJ2-1; 10 nucleotides match TRBD2. Per germline, CDR1 SGHVS and CDR2 FQNEAQ. The CDR3 extends over 16 amino acids. V was clipped by 5 bases and J by 5 bases; unmatched bases: 9.

This chain joins TRBV10-3 and TRBJ2-7, with 8 bases aligning to TRBD2. After removal of 6 bases from V and 3 bases from J, the junction contained 4 bases not matched to a gene. Germline lookup yields CDR1 ENHRY and CDR2 SYGVKD. The CDR3 covers 13 residues. The CDR3 loop is CAIRDSGGYEQYF. Here the CDR3 DNA reads TGTGCCATCAGGGACAGCGGGGGCTACGAGCAGTACTTC.

The rearrangement joins TRBV11-3 to TRBJ2-1; no clear D. The germline gives CDR1 SGHNT, CDR2 YENEEA. The CDR3 totals 13 residues. V lost 5 bases and J lost 5, with 10 bases in between. The CDR3 sequence: CASSVRNHNEQFF. The CDR3 nucleotides are TGTGCCAGCAGCGTCAGGAACCACAATGAGCAGTTCTTC.

The chain combines TRBV5-1 with TRBJ1-1; 7 bases align to TRBD1. Germline V gene data show CDR1 as SGHRS and CDR2 as YFSETQ. This CDR3 has 16 amino acids. J gave up 6 bases and V 3 bases, and 14 bases lay outside the gene matches. The CDR3 region is CASSSGQPGISAEAFF. The CDR3 DNA follows: TGCGCCAGCAGCTCGGGACAGCCCGGGATAAGTGCTGAAGCTTTCTTT.

Details on this clone: The junction shows a germline mismatch at one end, possibly a read error. The V gene is TRBV11-2, the J gene TRBJ1-2; D call uncertain. The germline CDR1 and CDR2 sequences are SGHAT and FQNNGV. The CDR3 consists of 13 residues. The CDR3 protein is CASSLDWRSEADF. The CDR3 nucleotides read TGTGCCAGCAGCTTAGATTGGAGATCTGAAGCGGACTTC.

The rearrangement joins TRBV5-1 to TRBJ1-2; D may be TRBD1 (6 bases). CDR1 is SGHRS and CDR2 is YFSETQ in the germline V gene. The CDR3 is 14 residues long. Between the trimmed V and J ends, which lost 0 bases and 1 base, there was a span of 7 bases. CDR3: CASSLGTVNYGYTF. The CDR3 nucleotides are TGCGCCAGCAGCTTGGGGACAGTTAACTATGGCTACACCTTC.

The rearrangement links TRBV30 to TRBJ2-1, with a tentative D call TRBD2 (5 bases). There are 15 residues in the CDR3. Germline CDR1 reads GTSNPN; CDR2 reads SVGIG (reference sequence). CDR3 loop: CASSAGRQKTNEQFF. CDR3 DNA sequence: TGTGCTTCATCGGCGGGTCGACAAAAAACTAATGAGCAGTTCTTC.

The gene calls are TRBV5-6 and TRBJ2-7, with 10 bases fitting TRBD1. V gave up 3 bases and J gave up 5 bases; unmatched junction bases: 2. The CDR3 consists of 13 residues. The germline gives CDR1 SGHDT, CDR2 YYEEEE. The CDR3 here is CASSWDRGNEQYF. CDR3 coding DNA: TGTGCCAGCAGCTGGGACAGGGGCAACGAGCAGTACTTC. Supplemented by reference TRBV5-6 and TRBJ2-7, the full variable domain reads DAGVTQSPTHLIKTRGQQVTLRCSPKSGHDTVSWYQQALGQGPQFIFQYYEEEERQRGNFPDRFSGHQFPNYSSELNVNALLLGDSALYLCASSWDRGNEQYFGPGTRLTVT.

This chain joins TRBV5-4 and TRBJ2-1; D unresolved. The V end lost 0 bases, the J end lost 7 bases, and 20 bases lay between the germline ends. The CDR3 has 17 amino acids. CDR1 SGHNT and CDR2 YYREEE come from the germline V gene (reference sequence). This CDR3 is CASSLEYSKPLPNEQFF. For the CDR3, the DNA is TGTGCCAGCAGCTTGGAGTACTCAAAACCCCTACCGAATGAGCAGTTCTTC.

This sequence joins TRBV7-9 and TRBJ1-1; TRBD1 is a possible D gene (6 bases). Germline-derived CDR1 and CDR2 are SEHNR and FQNEAQ (reference sequence). The CDR3 extends over 15 amino acids. V lost 2 bases and J 1 base, leaving 11 bases between the germline ends. CDR3 residues: CASSLSGQPNTEAFF. CDR3 nucleotides: TGTGCCAGCAGCTTAAGCGGACAGCCGAACACTGAAGCTTTCTTT.

The chain has TRBV10-2 and TRBJ2-2, with 7 nucleotides matching TRBD2. The CDR3 length is 16 residues. CDR1 is WSHSY, CDR2 SAAADI, per germline. Trimming removed 2 bases from V and 6 bases from J; junction bases left unmatched: 9. The CDR3, as DNA: TGCGCCAGCAGTGAGAGGGGCGGGAGCGGTTCCGGGGAGCTGTTTTTT. This encodes CASSERGGSGSGELFF.

The CDR3 loop is CASSIGLAGMYEQYF. The CDR3 bases are TGCGCCAGCAGCATAGGACTAGCGGGAATGTACGAGCAGTACTTC. The chain uses TRBV5-1 and TRBJ2-7; 12 bases agree with TRBD2. The CDR3 spans 15 residues. The germline CDR1 and CDR2 sequences are SGHRS and YFSETQ. J lost 4 bases, V lost 4 bases, and 6 bases had no gene match. The full variable domain, completed using reference TRBV5-1 and TRBJ2-7, is KAGVTQTPRYLIKTRGQQVTLSCSPISGHRSVSWYQQTPGQGLQFLFEYFSETQRNKGNFPGRFSGRQFSNSRSEMNVSTLELGDSALYLCASSIGLAGMYEQYFGPGTRLTVT.

The V call is TRBV28, the J call TRBJ2-7, with TRBD2 identical over 16 bases. The CDR3 loop spans 16 amino acids. Per the germline V gene, CDR1 is MDHEN and CDR2 is SYDVKM. Trimming took 6 bases from V and 5 from J; bases not matched to a gene: 7. The CDR3: CASRPGLAGGLDEQYV. In DNA, the CDR3 is TGTGCCAGCAGGCCGGGACTAGCGGGAGGGCTCGACGAGCAGTACGTC.